The 28 T cell receptor beta chains below come from one sample, sequenced in a study of blood T cell repertoires in COVID-19. Produced via immunoSEQ multiplex PCR; TCRdb's table is partial and in-frame only. The data show a few hundred thousand clones, around 85% seen once. Source material: peripheral blood. The receptors here all came from a woman between 45 and 65 years old with active or convalescent COVID-19.

On this clone itself: Other DNA sequences in this sample translate to the same CDR3. The chain couples TRBV15 to TRBJ2-1; maybe TRBD2 (5 bases). Trimming took 1 base from V and 4 from J, leaving 14 bases between them. The CDR3 runs 16 residues. The germline gives CDR1 LNHNV, CDR2 YYDKDF (reference sequence). The CDR3 bases are TGTGCCACCAGCAGAGGCCTAGCACGGGCATACAATGAGCAGTTCTTC. As protein: CATSRGLARAYNEQFF.

The chain joins TRBV7-8 to TRBJ2-1, with no clear D. The germline CDR1 and CDR2 sequences are SGHVS and FQNEAQ. This CDR3 is built from 13 residues. V was pared by 1 base and J by 8 bases, with 9 bases between. Here the CDR3 DNA reads TGTGCCAGCAGCTTAGTCCGTCGGTATGAGCAGTTCTTC. Protein product: CASSLVRRYEQFF.

The chain uses TRBV3-1 (or the pseudogene TRBV3-2) and TRBJ2-5; possibly TRBD2 for D (5 bases). The germline V gene has CDR1 LGHDT and CDR2 YNNKEL (reference sequence). The CDR3 runs to 13 residues. V was clipped by 1 base and J by 9 bases, with 12 bases between them. The CDR3 region is CASSQVANGAQYF. The CDR3 bases are TGTGCCAGCAGCCAAGTAGCGAATGGGGCCCAGTACTTC.

The chain has TRBV5-1 and TRBJ2-7, with no clear D. The CDR3 length is 11 residues. The V end was cut by 3 bases, the J end by 3 bases, with 4 bases between. CDR1 is SGHRS and CDR2 is YFSETQ in the germline V gene. The CDR3 DNA is TGCGCCAGCAGCTCGGGCTACGAGCAGTACTTC. This codes for CASSSGYEQYF.

The chain links TRBV7-2 to TRBJ1-2; no reliable D call. This CDR3 spans 14 amino acids. The ends were cut back, 1 base at V and 7 bases at J, with 13 bases in the middle. The germline CDR1 and CDR2 sequences are SGHTA and FQGNSA. CDR3 loop: CASSLVFGVGGYTF. The CDR3 DNA reads as TGTGCCAGCAGCTTAGTTTTCGGGGTCGGTGGCTACACCTTC.

CDR3 sequence (DNA): TGCGCCAGCAGTGAGTCGCGGGACTATCAGCCCCAGCATTTT. Amino acid sequence: CASSESRDYQPQHF. The chain joins TRBV10-2 to TRBJ1-5, with D possibly matching TRBD1 (5 bases). Germline V gene lookup returns CDR1 WSHSY and CDR2 SAAADI. This CDR3 is 14 amino acids long. V lost 0 bases and J 5 bases, leaving 8 bases between the germline ends.

This chain joins TRBV11-2 and TRBJ2-1, with D unclear. The CDR3 has 11 amino acids. Germline V gives CDR1 SGHAT, CDR2 FQNNGV. The V gene lost 0 bases and the J gene lost 12 bases, with 6 bases spanning the gap. The chain's CDR3 is CASSLDNMQFF. CDR3 coding DNA: TGTGCCAGCAGCTTAGATAATATGCAGTTCTTC.

The rearrangement uses TRBV10-3 and TRBJ2-7, with 8 bases lining up with TRBD2. Germline assignment: CDR1 ENHRY and CDR2 SYGVKD. V was pared by 4 bases and J by 0 bases, with 8 bases of the junction left unmatched. The CDR3 extends over 16 amino acids. CDR3 nucleotides: TGTGCCATCAGTGTCTTAGGAACTAGCGGCTCCTACGAGCAGTACTTC. Translation: CAISVLGTSGSYEQYF.

The CDR3 DNA is TGTGCCAGCAGCCCTCGTTTACAGGGGGCGGCTTTATCTGGGGCCAACGTCCTGACTTTC. It translates to CASSPRLQGAALSGANVLTF. The rearrangement links TRBV3-1 (or the pseudogene TRBV3-2) to TRBJ2-6, with 9 bases fitting TRBD1. Looked up from germline, CDR1 is LGHDT and CDR2 is YNNKEL (reference sequence). Trimming at V came to 4 bases and at J to 1 base, leaving 14 bases not matched to a gene. The CDR3 runs to 20 residues.

This rearrangement joins TRBV12-5 to TRBJ2-6; 8 positions agree with TRBD1. Germline V gene sequence: CDR1 LGHNT, CDR2 FRNRAP. The CDR3 runs to 16 residues. V gave up 4 bases and J gave up 3 bases; unmatched junction bases: 5. The CDR3 reads CASGSTRGLGANVLTF. The CDR3 DNA reads TGTGCTAGTGGTTCCACCAGGGGGCTTGGGGCCAACGTCCTGACTTTC.

CDR3 nucleotides: TGTGCCATCAGCCTCGGGACTAGCGTATTAGGGCAGTTCTTC. Translating it yields CAISLGTSVLGQFF. The gene calls are TRBV10-3 and TRBJ2-1; the match to TRBD2 covers 10 bases. Germline trimming cut 6 bases from V and 12 bases from J; bases unmatched to any gene: 11. There are 14 residues in the CDR3. The V gene's germline CDR1 is ENHRY and CDR2 SYGVKD.

This clone has more than one count but fewer than ten. V usage is TRBV27 and J usage is TRBJ1-1, with TRBD1 identical over 9 bases. The length of the CDR3 is 14 residues. Germline V gene sequence: CDR1 MNHEY, CDR2 SMNVEV (reference sequence). The V and J ends lost 0 bases and 10 bases, in that order; junction bases with no gene match: 6. CDR3: CASSLSTGGLTAFF. The CDR3 DNA sequence: TGTGCCAGCAGTTTATCAACAGGGGGCCTTACAGCTTTCTTT.

The V and J genes are TRBV20-1 and TRBJ1-2; D is perhaps TRBD1 (5 bases). The CDR3 is made up of 11 amino acids. Per the germline V gene, CDR1 is DFQATT and CDR2 is SNEGSKA (reference sequence). V shed 5 bases and J shed 8 bases, with 12 bases lying between them. The CDR3 DNA is TGCAGTGCTTTCGTGGGGCAGGGCTACACCTTC. Translated: CSAFVGQGYTF.

J is TRBJ1-2 and V is TRBV24-1; D is possibly TRBD1 (6 bases). The CDR3 consists of 17 residues. Between the trimmed V and J ends, which lost 3 bases and 3 bases, there was a span of 19 bases. Germline CDR1 is KGHDR and CDR2 is SFDVKD. The CDR3 DNA reads TGTGCCACCAGTGATCCCCGGGGGGGGGCGCCGGACTATGGCTACACCTTC. Translating gives CATSDPRGGAPDYGYTF.

This clone showed up just a few times. The chain links TRBV2 to TRBJ1-6; D unresolved. V lost 3 bases, J lost 0 bases, and 3 bases lay in between. Germline V gene data show CDR1 as SNHLY and CDR2 as FYNNEI. This CDR3 region has 14 residues. CDR3 DNA sequence: TGTGCCAGCAGTGAGAGCTCCTATAATTCACCCCTCCACTTT. The encoded protein is CASSESSYNSPLHF.

The chain carries TRBV7-8 and TRBJ1-1; weak D call: TRBD1 (5 bases). The CDR3 is 13 residues long. Germline V gene data show CDR1 as SGHVS and CDR2 as FQNEAQ. V was trimmed by 7 bases and J by 1 base, leaving 10 bases between them. CDR3 coding DNA: TGTGCCAGCACCTTGGGGGGGAACACTGAAGCTTTCTTT. This codes for CASTLGGNTEAFF.

The rearrangement joins TRBV15 to TRBJ2-2; 8 bases are a match to TRBD2. Unmatched junction bases numbered 5, after V lost 5 bases and J lost 3 bases. Germline-derived CDR1 and CDR2 are LNHNV and YYDKDF (reference sequence). This CDR3 has 15 residues. CDR3 in amino acids: CATSQAGVDTGELFF. CDR3 in DNA: TGTGCCACCAGCCAAGCGGGAGTAGACACCGGGGAGCTGTTTTTT.

This chain uses TRBV6-5 with TRBJ2-1; 10 nucleotides match TRBD2. In germline, CDR1 is MNHEY, CDR2 SVGAGI. The CDR3 has 15 amino acids. V lost 6 bases, J lost 4 bases, and 6 bases stayed unmatched. CDR3: CASSSLAGKYNEQFF. The CDR3 DNA follows: TGTGCCAGCAGCTCACTAGCGGGAAAATACAATGAGCAGTTCTTC.

J is TRBJ2-3 and V is TRBV9; 8 bases match TRBD2. The CDR3 runs 16 residues. Unmatched junction bases numbered 13, after V lost 0 bases and J lost 10 bases. CDR1 and CDR2 from the germline V gene are SGDLS and YYNGEE. The CDR3 spells CASSVAPTSAGAPQYF. The CDR3 DNA follows: TGTGCCAGCAGCGTAGCTCCGACTAGCGCGGGAGCCCCGCAGTATTTT.

This clone was counted once. V and J are TRBV4-1 and TRBJ1-1, with 8 bases that match TRBD1. This CDR3 is 15 amino acids long. Germline assignment: CDR1 MGHRA and CDR2 YSYEKL. With V trimmed by 1 base and J by 3 bases, 4 bases remained unmatched. The DNA of the CDR3 is TGCGCCAGCAGCCAAGCAGACAGGGGATACACTGAAGCTTTCTTT. This translates into CASSQADRGYTEAFF.

This clone was counted at least ten times. This sequence joins TRBV2 and TRBJ1-5; D remains ambiguous. Deletions cut 3 bases from V and 3 bases from J, with 12 bases between. CDR3 length: 15 residues. The germline CDR1 and CDR2 sequences are SNHLY and FYNNEI. The CDR3 coding sequence is TGTGCCAGCAGTGAGAACCCGGGGTCCAATCAGCCCCAGCATTTT. It translates to CASSENPGSNQPQHF. Full variable domain (outside the CDR3, taken from reference TRBV2 and TRBJ1-5): EPEVTQTPSHQVTQMGQEVILRCVPISNHLYFYWYRQILGQKVEFLVSFYNNEISEKSEIFDDQFSVERPDGSNFTLKIRSTKLEDSAMYFCASSENPGSNQPQHFGDGTRLSIL.

The chain links TRBV29-1 to TRBJ2-5; weak D call: TRBD2 (6 bases). Germline lookup yields CDR1 SQVTM and CDR2 ANQGSEA. V was cut by 5 bases and J by 5 bases, with 15 bases left in between. The CDR3 covers 13 residues. The CDR3 DNA reads TGCAGCGTTAGAGGAAGACTAGGGGAGACCCAGTACTTC. Translation gives CSVRGRLGETQYF.

J is TRBJ1-1 and V is TRBV7-9; a weak D match, TRBD1 (5 bases). CDR1 is SEHNR, CDR2 FQNEAQ, per germline (reference sequence). The CDR3 loop spans 17 amino acids. Trimming cost V 5 bases and J 0 bases, with 19 bases left between them. CDR3: CASSLGAGTVMNTEAFF. The CDR3 DNA follows: TGTGCCAGCAGCCTAGGAGCGGGGACGGTGATGAACACTGAAGCTTTCTTT. The full variable domain, rest sourced from reference TRBV7-9 and TRBJ1-1, is DTGVSQNPRHKITKRGQNVTFRCDPISEHNRLYWYRQTLGQGPEFLTYFQNEAQLEKSRLLSDRFSAERPKGSFSTLEIQRTEQGDSAMYLCASSLGAGTVMNTEAFFGQGTRLTVV.

The rearrangement joins TRBV11-2 to TRBJ2-2; tentatively, D is TRBD2 (6 bases). In germline, CDR1 is SGHAT, CDR2 FQNNGV. This CDR3 region has 16 residues. Trimming cost V 5 bases and J 6 bases, with 19 bases left between them. DNA for the CDR3: TGTGCCAGCAGCCGGCTGGGGGGTTTTAAAGCCGGGGAGCTGTTTTTT. Translating it yields CASSRLGGFKAGELFF.

This clone occurred once. The sample contains more than one DNA sequence encoding this CDR3. The chain uses TRBV24-1 and TRBJ1-2; D is possibly TRBD1 (6 bases). With 3 bases removed from V and 5 bases from J, the gap between germline ends came to 9 bases. This CDR3 contains 13 residues. Germline CDR1 and CDR2: KGHDR and SFDVKD. The CDR3: CATSDPDSYGYTF. The CDR3 DNA sequence: TGTGCCACCAGTGATCCGGACAGTTATGGCTACACCTTC.

The V and J genes are TRBV18 and TRBJ2-1; D may be TRBD2 (6 bases). Germline V gives CDR1 KGHSH, CDR2 LQKENI. The CDR3 length is 16 residues. The V and J ends lost 6 bases and 1 base respectively, with 16 bases between them. DNA for the CDR3: TGTGCCAGCTCGGACTATGGCAGTAAGTCCTACAATGAGCAGTTCTTC. Amino acids: CASSDYGSKSYNEQFF.

The chain employs TRBV4-1 and TRBJ2-7; possibly TRBD1 for D (5 bases). V dropped 1 base and J dropped 9 bases, with 19 bases sitting between them. The CDR3 runs to 15 residues. CDR1 is MGHRA and CDR2 is YSYEKL in the germline V gene. The CDR3 DNA reads TGCGCCAGCAGCCAAGCGGCCCAAGCAAGGGGCGCGCAGTACTTC. Protein product: CASSQAAQARGAQYF.

CDR3 sequence reads: CASSQVQQSYEQYF. As DNA, the CDR3 is TGCGCCAGCAGCCAAGTCCAACAGTCCTACGAGCAGTACTTC. The chain carries TRBV4-1 and TRBJ2-7, with no clear D. The germline gives CDR1 MGHRA, CDR2 YSYEKL. This CDR3 has 14 amino acids. V dropped 1 base and J dropped 1 base, with 8 bases sitting between them.